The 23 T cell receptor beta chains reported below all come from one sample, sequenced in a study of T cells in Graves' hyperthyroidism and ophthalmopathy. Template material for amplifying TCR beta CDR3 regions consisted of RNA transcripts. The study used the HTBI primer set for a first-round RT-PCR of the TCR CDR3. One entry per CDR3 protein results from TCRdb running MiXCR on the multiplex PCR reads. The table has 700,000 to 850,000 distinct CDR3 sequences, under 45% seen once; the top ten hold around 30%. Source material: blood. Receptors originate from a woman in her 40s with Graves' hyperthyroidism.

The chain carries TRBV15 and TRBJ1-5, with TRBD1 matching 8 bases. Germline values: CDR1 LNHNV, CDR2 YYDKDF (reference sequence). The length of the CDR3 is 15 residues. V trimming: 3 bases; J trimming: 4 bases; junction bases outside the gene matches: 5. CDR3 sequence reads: CATSSRTGRNQPQHF. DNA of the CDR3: TGTGCCACCAGCAGCCGGACAGGGCGTAATCAGCCCCAGCATTTT.

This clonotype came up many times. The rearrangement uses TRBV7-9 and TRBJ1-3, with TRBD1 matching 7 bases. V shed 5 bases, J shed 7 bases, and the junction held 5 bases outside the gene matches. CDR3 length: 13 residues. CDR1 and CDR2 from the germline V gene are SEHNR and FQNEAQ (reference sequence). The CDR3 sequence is CASSLGGENTIYF. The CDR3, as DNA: TGTGCCAGCAGCCTAGGGGGCGAGAACACCATATATTTT.

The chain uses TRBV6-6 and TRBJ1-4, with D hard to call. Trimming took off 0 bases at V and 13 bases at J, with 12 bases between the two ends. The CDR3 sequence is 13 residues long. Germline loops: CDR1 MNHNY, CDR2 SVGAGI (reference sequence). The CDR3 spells CASSYSVAALLFF. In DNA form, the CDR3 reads TGTGCCAGCAGTTACTCGGTGGCAGCTTTACTGTTTTTT.

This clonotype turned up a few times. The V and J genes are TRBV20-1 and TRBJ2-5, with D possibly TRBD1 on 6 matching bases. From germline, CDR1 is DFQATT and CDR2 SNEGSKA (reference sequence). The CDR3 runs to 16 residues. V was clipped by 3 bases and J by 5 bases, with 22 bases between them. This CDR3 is CSASVVNQGIKETQYF. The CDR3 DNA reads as TGCAGTGCTAGTGTCGTGAATCAGGGGATTAAGGAGACCCAGTACTTC.

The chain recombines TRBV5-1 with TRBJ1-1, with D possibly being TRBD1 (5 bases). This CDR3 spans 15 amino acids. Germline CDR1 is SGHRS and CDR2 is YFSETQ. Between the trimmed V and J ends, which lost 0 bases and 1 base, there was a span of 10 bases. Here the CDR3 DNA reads TGCGCCAGCAGCTTGGGGTACAGGAAGAACACTGAAGCTTTCTTT. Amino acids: CASSLGYRKNTEAFF.

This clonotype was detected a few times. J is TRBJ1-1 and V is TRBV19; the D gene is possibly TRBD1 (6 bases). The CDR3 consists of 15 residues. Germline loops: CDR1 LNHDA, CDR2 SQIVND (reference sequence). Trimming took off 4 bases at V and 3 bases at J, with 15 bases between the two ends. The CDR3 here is CASSTHRASDTEAFF. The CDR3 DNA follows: TGTGCCAGTAGTACCCACAGGGCATCGGACACTGAAGCTTTCTTT.

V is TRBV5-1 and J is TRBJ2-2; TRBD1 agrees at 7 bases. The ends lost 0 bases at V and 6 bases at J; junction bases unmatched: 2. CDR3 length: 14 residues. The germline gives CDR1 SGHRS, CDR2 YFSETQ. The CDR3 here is CASSLDRGAGELFF. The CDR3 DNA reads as TGCGCCAGCAGCTTGGACAGGGGAGCCGGGGAGCTGTTTTTT.

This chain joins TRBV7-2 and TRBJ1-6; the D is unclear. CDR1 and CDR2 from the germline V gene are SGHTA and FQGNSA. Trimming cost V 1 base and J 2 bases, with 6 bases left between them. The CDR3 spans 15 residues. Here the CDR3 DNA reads TGTGCCAGCAGCTTAGGCCGGACCTATAATTCACCCCTCCACTTT. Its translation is CASSLGRTYNSPLHF.

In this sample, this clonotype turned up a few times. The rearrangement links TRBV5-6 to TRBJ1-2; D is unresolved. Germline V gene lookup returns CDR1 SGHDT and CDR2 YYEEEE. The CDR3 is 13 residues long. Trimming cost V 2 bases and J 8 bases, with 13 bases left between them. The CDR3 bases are TGTGCCAGCAGCTTTGGGCTCCGCCAAGGCTACACCTTC. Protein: CASSFGLRQGYTF.

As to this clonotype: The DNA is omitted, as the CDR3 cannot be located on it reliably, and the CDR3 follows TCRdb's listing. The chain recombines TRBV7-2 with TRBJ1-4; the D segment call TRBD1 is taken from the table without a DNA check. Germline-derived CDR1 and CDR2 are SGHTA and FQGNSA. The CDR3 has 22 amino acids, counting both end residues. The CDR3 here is CASSPVRGGNIQYFGAGEKLFF.

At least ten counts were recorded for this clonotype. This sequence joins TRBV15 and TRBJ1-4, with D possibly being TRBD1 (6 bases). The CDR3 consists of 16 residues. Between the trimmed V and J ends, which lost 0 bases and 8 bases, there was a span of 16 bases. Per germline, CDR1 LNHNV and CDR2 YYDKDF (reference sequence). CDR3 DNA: TGTGCCACCAGCAGAGATGGGGGCCCGACTAGGGAAAAACTGTTTTTT. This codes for CATSRDGGPTREKLFF.

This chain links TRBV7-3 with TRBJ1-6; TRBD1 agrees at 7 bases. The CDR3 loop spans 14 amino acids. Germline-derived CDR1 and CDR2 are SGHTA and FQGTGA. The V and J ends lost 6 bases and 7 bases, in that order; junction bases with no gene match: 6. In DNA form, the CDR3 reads TGTGCCAGCAGTTCGACAGGGACCAATTCACCCCTCCACTTT. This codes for CASSSTGTNSPLHF.

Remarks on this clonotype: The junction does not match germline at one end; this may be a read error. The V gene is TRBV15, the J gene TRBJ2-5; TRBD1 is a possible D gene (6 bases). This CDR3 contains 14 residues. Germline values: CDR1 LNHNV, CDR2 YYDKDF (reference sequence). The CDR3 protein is CAASRVAGVETQYF. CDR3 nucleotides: TGTGCCGCCAGCAGAGTCGCAGGGGTGGAGACCCAGTACTTC.

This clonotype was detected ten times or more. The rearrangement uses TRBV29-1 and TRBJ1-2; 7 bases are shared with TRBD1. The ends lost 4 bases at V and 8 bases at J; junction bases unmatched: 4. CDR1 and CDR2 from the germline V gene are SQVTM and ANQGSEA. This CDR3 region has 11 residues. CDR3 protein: CSVAGGYGYTF. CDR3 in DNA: TGCAGCGTTGCAGGGGGTTACGGCTACACCTTC. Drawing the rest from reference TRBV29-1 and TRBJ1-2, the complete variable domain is SAVISQKPSRDICQRGTSLTIQCQVDSQVTMMFWYRQQPGQSLTLIATANQGSEATYESGFVIDKFPISRPNLTFSTLTVSNMSPEDSSIYLCSVAGGYGYTFGSGTRLTVV.

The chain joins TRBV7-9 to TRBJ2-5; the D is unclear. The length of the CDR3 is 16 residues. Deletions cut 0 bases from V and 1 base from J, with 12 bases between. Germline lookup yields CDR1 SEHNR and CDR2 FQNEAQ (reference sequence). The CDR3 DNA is TGTGCCAGCAGCTTAGCCCTTGTGGAAATCCAAGAGACCCAGTACTTC. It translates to CASSLALVEIQETQYF.

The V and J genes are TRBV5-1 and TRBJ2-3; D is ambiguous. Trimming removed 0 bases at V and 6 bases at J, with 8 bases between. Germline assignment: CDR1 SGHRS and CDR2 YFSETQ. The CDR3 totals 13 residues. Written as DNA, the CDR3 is TGCGCCAGCAGCTTGGCCGCCGCGGATACGCAGTATTTT. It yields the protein CASSLAAADTQYF.

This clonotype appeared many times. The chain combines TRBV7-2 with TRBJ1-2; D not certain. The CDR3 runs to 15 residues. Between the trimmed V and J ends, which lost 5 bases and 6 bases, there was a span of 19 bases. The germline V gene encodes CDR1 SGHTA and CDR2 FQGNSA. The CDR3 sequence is CASSPPFSDKNGYTF. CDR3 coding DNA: TGTGCCAGCAGCCCCCCCTTTTCGGATAAGAATGGCTACACCTTC. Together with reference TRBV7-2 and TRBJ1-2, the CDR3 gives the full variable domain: GAGVSQSPSNKVTEKGKDVELRCDPISGHTALYWYRQSLGQGLEFLIYFQGNSAPDKSGLPSDRFSAERTGGSVSTLTIQRTQQEDSAVYLCASSPPFSDKNGYTFGSGTRLTVV.

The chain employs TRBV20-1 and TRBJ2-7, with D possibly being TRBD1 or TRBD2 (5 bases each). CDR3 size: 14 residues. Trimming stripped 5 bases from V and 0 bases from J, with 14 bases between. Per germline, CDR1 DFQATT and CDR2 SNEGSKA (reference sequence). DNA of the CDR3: TGCAGTGCTGGACGTGGGACCCGCTCCTACGAGCAGTACTTC. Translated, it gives CSAGRGTRSYEQYF.

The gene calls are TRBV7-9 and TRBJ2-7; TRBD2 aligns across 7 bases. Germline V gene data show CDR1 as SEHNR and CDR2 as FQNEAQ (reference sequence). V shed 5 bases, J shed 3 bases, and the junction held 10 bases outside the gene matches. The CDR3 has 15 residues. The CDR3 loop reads CASSLGEAGYYEQYF. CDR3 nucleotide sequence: TGTGCCAGCAGCCTTGGGGAAGCGGGATACTACGAGCAGTACTTC.

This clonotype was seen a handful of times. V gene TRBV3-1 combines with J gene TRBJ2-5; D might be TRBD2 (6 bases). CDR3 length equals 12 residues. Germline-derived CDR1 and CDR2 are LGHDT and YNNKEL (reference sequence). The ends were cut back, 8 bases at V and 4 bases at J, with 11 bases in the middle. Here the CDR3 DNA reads TGTGCCAGCCGTCCAGCGGGAGAGACCCAGTACTTC. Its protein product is CASRPAGETQYF.

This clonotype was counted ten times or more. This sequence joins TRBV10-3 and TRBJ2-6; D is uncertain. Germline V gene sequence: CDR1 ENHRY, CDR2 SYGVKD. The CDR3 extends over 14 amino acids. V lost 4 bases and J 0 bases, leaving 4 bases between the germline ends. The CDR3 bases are TGTGCCATCAGTGCAAGCTCTGGGGCCAACGTCCTGACTTTC. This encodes CAISASSGANVLTF.

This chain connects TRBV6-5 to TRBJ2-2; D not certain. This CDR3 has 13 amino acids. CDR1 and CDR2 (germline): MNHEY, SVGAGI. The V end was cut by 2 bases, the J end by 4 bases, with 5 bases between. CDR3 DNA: TGTGCCAGCAGTTACCCCATCACCGGGGAGCTGTTTTTT. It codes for CASSYPITGELFF.

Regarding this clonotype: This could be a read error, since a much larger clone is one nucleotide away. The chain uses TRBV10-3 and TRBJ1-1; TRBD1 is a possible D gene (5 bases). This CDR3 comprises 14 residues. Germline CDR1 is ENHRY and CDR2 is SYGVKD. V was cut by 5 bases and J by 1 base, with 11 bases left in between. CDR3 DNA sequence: TGTGCCATCAGTACAAACGACAGGAACACTGAAGCTTTCTTT. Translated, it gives CAISTNDRNTEAFF.